This passage covers 12 T cell receptor beta chains from one sample sequenced in a study of blood T cell repertoires in COVID-19. Profiled with immunoSEQ multiplex PCR; TCRdb holds only in-frame clones, not every one. Of 310,000 or so clones listed, about 90% are singletons. Sequenced input: PBMCs or T cells enriched from blood (not recorded which). The source is a woman in her twenties or thirties who had recovered from COVID-19.

The chain recombines TRBV11-1 with TRBJ2-3, with D perhaps TRBD2 (6 bases). CDR3 length: 15 residues. Germline lookup yields CDR1 SGHAT and CDR2 FQDESV (reference sequence). The ends were cut back, 1 base at V and 2 bases at J, with 10 bases in the middle. In DNA form, the CDR3 reads TGTGCCAGCAGCTTAGGGGGACTTACCACAGATACGCAGTATTTT. It translates to CASSLGGLTTDTQYF.

This clone was seen a single time. The chain uses TRBV4-1 and TRBJ1-3, with TRBD1 matching over 9 bases. The CDR3 sequence is 17 residues long. The trim removed 1 base at V and 0 bases at J, leaving 4 bases unmatched. Germline V CDR1 and CDR2: MGHRA, YSYEKL. CDR3 sequence (DNA): TGCGCCAGCAGCCAAGGGGACAGGGCGAGCTCTGGAAACACCATATATTTT. It codes for CASSQGDRASSGNTIYF.

This sequence joins TRBV6-5 and TRBJ2-3; 15 nucleotides line up with TRBD2. The CDR3 has 16 amino acids. Trimming at V came to 4 bases and at J to 1 base, leaving 0 bases not matched to a gene. CDR1 is MNHEY, CDR2 SVGAGI, per germline. CDR3 bases: TGTGCCAGCAGTTGGACTAGCGGGGGGGGCACAGATACGCAGTATTTT. This gives the protein CASSWTSGGGTDTQYF.

V usage is TRBV9 and J usage is TRBJ1-3, with D perhaps matching TRBD1 (5 bases). The CDR3 loop spans 18 amino acids. Germline loops: CDR1 SGDLS, CDR2 YYNGEE. Trimming pared 3 bases from V and 2 bases from J, leaving 21 bases between. The CDR3 nucleotides read TGTGCCAGCAGCGGAGGACAATTAGCTAGAAAGCCTGGAAACACCATATATTTT. This encodes CASSGGQLARKPGNTIYF.

The V call is TRBV5-1, the J call TRBJ1-1; TRBD1 matches 8 bases. Germline V gives CDR1 SGHRS, CDR2 YFSETQ. The CDR3 has 19 residues. Germline trimming cut 4 bases from V and 1 base from J; bases unmatched to any gene: 18. This chain's CDR3 is CASSTTGQGAIGGNTEAFF. The CDR3 nucleotides are TGCGCCAGCAGCACTACAGGCCAGGGGGCGATTGGTGGGAACACTGAAGCTTTCTTT. The full variable domain, rest sourced from reference TRBV5-1 and TRBJ1-1, is KAGVTQTPRYLIKTRGQQVTLSCSPISGHRSVSWYQQTPGQGLQFLFEYFSETQRNKGNFPGRFSGRQFSNSRSEMNVSTLELGDSALYLCASSTTGQGAIGGNTEAFFGQGTRLTVV.

This rearrangement joins TRBV5-1 to TRBJ2-3; TRBD1 might be the D (5 bases). CDR3 size: 16 residues. Trimming removed 4 bases at V and 2 bases at J, with 17 bases between. Germline CDR1 reads SGHRS; CDR2 reads YFSETQ. CDR3 in DNA: TGCGCCAGCAGCCCGCAGGGTATTGGGGTCACAGATACGCAGTATTTT. Its translation: CASSPQGIGVTDTQYF.

The chain couples TRBV19 to TRBJ1-3; no firm D call. Trimming cost V 7 bases and J 1 base, with 11 bases left between them. From germline, CDR1 is LNHDA and CDR2 SQIVND (reference sequence). There are 14 residues in the CDR3. The DNA of the CDR3 is TGTGCCAGTACTCTACGGAGTTCTGGAAACACCATATATTTT. Its protein is CASTLRSSGNTIYF.

V is TRBV27 and J is TRBJ2-2, with TRBD2 as a possible D gene (5 bases). CDR3 length: 15 residues. Germline assignment: CDR1 MNHEY and CDR2 SMNVEV (reference sequence). V was cut by 3 bases and J by 4 bases, with 12 bases left in between. The DNA of the CDR3 is TGTGCCAGCAGTTTCGGACCCCGGGGCACCGGGGAGCTGTTTTTT. Amino acid sequence: CASSFGPRGTGELFF.

The chain links TRBV12-5 to TRBJ1-6; 10 positions match TRBD1. V shed 1 base and J 6 bases; nucleotides not matched to a gene: 0. This CDR3 has 15 residues. Germline-derived CDR1 and CDR2 are LGHNT and FRNRAP. CDR3 bases: TGTGCTAGTGGTTTGGGGACAGGGGGTAATTCACCCCTCCACTTT. Translation gives CASGLGTGGNSPLHF. Full variable domain (remainder filled in from reference TRBV12-5 and TRBJ1-6): DARVTQTPRHKVTEMGQEVTMRCQPILGHNTVFWYRQTMMQGLELLAYFRNRAPLDDSGMPKDRFSAEMPDATLATLKIQPSEPRDSAVYFCASGLGTGGNSPLHFGNGTRLTVT.

The genes are TRBV5-6 and TRBJ1-5; D remains ambiguous. The CDR3 runs 12 residues. V gave up 2 bases and J gave up 6 bases, with 6 bases separating them. Germline loops: CDR1 SGHDT, CDR2 YYEEEE. Written as DNA, the CDR3 is TGTGCCAGCAGCTTCAGCGGTCAGCCCCAGCATTTT. Translation gives CASSFSGQPQHF.

V gene TRBV5-1 combines with J gene TRBJ1-3; maybe TRBD1 (6 bases). The ends were cut back, 3 bases at V and 3 bases at J, with 16 bases in the middle. The CDR3 consists of 16 residues. Germline CDR1 reads SGHRS; CDR2 reads YFSETQ. CDR3 region: CASSSRASGDGNTIYF. CDR3 in DNA: TGCGCCAGCAGCTCTAGAGCCTCAGGGGATGGAAACACCATATATTTT.

The chain carries TRBV18 and TRBJ1-2, with TRBD1 matching over 9 bases. With V trimmed by 1 base and J by 4 bases, 4 bases remained unmatched. This CDR3 is built from 15 residues. Looked up from germline, CDR1 is KGHSH and CDR2 is LQKENI. The chain's CDR3 is CASSPRTGDRYGYTF. In DNA form, the CDR3 reads TGTGCCAGCTCACCACGGACAGGGGACCGCTATGGCTACACCTTC. Full variable domain (missing parts from reference TRBV18 and TRBJ1-2): NAGVMQNPRHLVRRRGQEARLRCSPMKGHSHVYWYRQLPEEGLKFMVYLQKENIIDESGMPKERFSAEFPKEGPSILRIQQVVRGDSAAYFCASSPRTGDRYGYTFGSGTRLTVV.